This T cell receptor (beta chain) comes out of a study of T cells in Graves' hyperthyroidism and ophthalmopathy. Study context: Peripheral blood samples were taken at initial diagnosis, prior to any treatment. Study-wide findings and caveats: Most expanded thyroid clonotypes above 0.001 also appeared in blood.

It was considered stable Graves' hyperthyroidism when ophthalmopathy did not progress within 18 months. Fresh 10 ml peripheral blood yielded PBMCs. Concerning this clonotype: Antigen: not known.

V lost 5 bases, J lost 7 bases, and 8 bases stayed unmatched. CDR3 length: 14 residues. Germline CDR1 reads DFQATT; CDR2 reads SNEGSKA (reference sequence). Using RNA transcripts as the source, TCR beta CDR3 regions were amplified. An initial round of RT-PCR targeting the TCR CDR3 relied on the HTBI primer set. MiXCR, run by TCRdb on the multiplex PCR reads, gives a single entry per CDR3 protein. The sample records under 650,000 distinct CDR3 sequences, around 16% being singletons. Sequenced input: blood. V is TRBV20-1 and J is TRBJ2-1; 10 bases match TRBD2. This sequence was found in a woman in her twenties or thirties with Graves' hyperthyroidism. CDR3 coding DNA: TGCAGTGCTGATCCGGGACTAGCGTTAAATGAGCAGTTCTTC. Protein sequence: CSADPGLALNEQFF.